The 28 T cell receptor beta chains below were found in one sample sequenced in a study of blood T cell repertoires in COVID-19. Libraries were prepared by immunoSEQ multiplex PCR; TCRdb keeps only in-frame clonotypes and omits some of them. The sample records about 210,000 clones, 92% being singletons. Sequenced: peripheral blood. These receptors all stem from a man younger than 45 with acute or convalescent COVID-19.

The chain combines TRBV2 with TRBJ2-7, with 8 bases lining up with TRBD1. V lost 5 bases and J lost 5; bases outside the gene matches: 5. The CDR3 length is 13 residues. Per the germline V gene, CDR1 is SNHLY and CDR2 is FYNNEI. CDR3 loop: CASSSDRDDEQYF. The CDR3 DNA reads as TGTGCCAGCAGTTCGGACAGGGATGACGAGCAGTACTTC.

The genes are TRBV2 and TRBJ2-3, with TRBD1 identical over 8 bases. Germline lookup yields CDR1 SNHLY and CDR2 FYNNEI. V lost 9 bases and J lost 0; bases outside the gene matches: 5. The CDR3 has 14 residues. The CDR3 reads CASHRDRSTDTQYF. The DNA for the CDR3 is TGTGCCAGTCACCGGGACAGGAGCACAGATACGCAGTATTTT.

The chain couples TRBV19 to TRBJ2-3; TRBD1 matches at 7 bases. CDR1 LNHDA and CDR2 SQIVND come from the germline V gene (reference sequence). The CDR3 extends over 14 amino acids. Unmatched junction bases numbered 4, after V lost 4 bases and J lost 3 bases. The CDR3 is CASSTSTGTDTQYF. The CDR3, as DNA: TGTGCCAGTAGTACGTCGACAGGGACAGATACGCAGTATTTT.

The V gene is TRBV2, the J gene TRBJ1-2; the match to TRBD1 covers 7 bases. The ends lost 1 base at V and 8 bases at J; junction bases unmatched: 13. The CDR3 spans 16 residues. In germline, CDR1 is SNHLY, CDR2 FYNNEI. The CDR3 here is CASSEGSRGRVEGYTF. DNA of the CDR3: TGTGCCAGCAGTGAAGGGAGTAGGGGGCGGGTGGAAGGCTACACCTTC.

The chain combines TRBV27 with TRBJ2-3; 8 positions agree with TRBD2. The V gene's germline CDR1 is MNHEY and CDR2 SMNVEV (reference sequence). CDR3 length: 15 residues. With 5 bases clipped from V and 1 base from J, the junction kept 5 bases outside the gene matches. In DNA, the CDR3 is TGTGCCAGCAGTCCATTGACTAGCGGCACAGATACGCAGTATTTT. Protein sequence: CASSPLTSGTDTQYF.

CDR3 region: CASSQGSAFNTGELFF. The CDR3 DNA reads TGCGCCAGCAGCCAAGGCAGCGCGTTCAACACCGGGGAGCTGTTTTTT. The chain carries TRBV4-1 and TRBJ2-2; D uncertain. The CDR3 length is 16 residues. V was trimmed by 1 base and J by 2 bases, leaving 11 bases between them. Per the germline V gene, CDR1 is MGHRA and CDR2 is YSYEKL.

The V gene is TRBV5-1, the J gene TRBJ1-1, with D unresolved. This CDR3 is 12 amino acids long. The V end was cut by 6 bases, the J end by 0 bases, with 6 bases between. Looked up from germline, CDR1 is SGHRS and CDR2 is YFSETQ. The CDR3 region has the DNA TGCGCCAGCATCGGTATGAACACTGAAGCTTTCTTT. Protein product: CASIGMNTEAFF.

This rearrangement joins TRBV7-2 to TRBJ1-4, with TRBD1 as a possible D gene (5 bases). The CDR3 runs 13 residues. V was pared by 5 bases and J by 7 bases, with 11 bases between. The germline gives CDR1 SGHTA, CDR2 FQGNSA. The CDR3 protein is CASSRGGSEKLFF. In DNA, the CDR3 is TGTGCCAGCAGCCGGGGGGGGAGTGAAAAACTGTTTTTT. Complete variable domain (other parts from reference TRBV7-2 and TRBJ1-4): GAGVSQSPSNKVTEKGKDVELRCDPISGHTALYWYRQSLGQGLEFLIYFQGNSAPDKSGLPSDRFSAERTGGSVSTLTIQRTQQEDSAVYLCASSRGGSEKLFFGSGTQLSVL.

CDR3 region: CASRPYRNTEAFF. The DNA for the CDR3 is TGTGCCAGCAGGCCCTATAGGAACACTGAAGCTTTCTTT. The J gene is TRBJ1-1, the V gene TRBV25-1; D is ambiguous. In germline, CDR1 is MGHDK, CDR2 SYGVNS. With 6 bases removed from V and 1 base from J, the gap between germline ends came to 9 bases. CDR3 length: 13 amino acids.

V is TRBV27 and J is TRBJ2-1, with 7 bases lining up with TRBD2. V shed 7 bases, J shed 2 bases, and the junction held 11 bases outside the gene matches. This CDR3 is built from 16 residues. The V gene's germline CDR1 is MNHEY and CDR2 SMNVEV (reference sequence). The CDR3 protein is CASKLQSGATYNEQFF. In DNA, the CDR3 is TGTGCCAGCAAATTACAAAGCGGGGCGACCTACAATGAGCAGTTCTTC.

The V call is TRBV19, the J call TRBJ2-6; 8 nucleotides line up with TRBD1. The germline V gene encodes CDR1 LNHDA and CDR2 SQIVND (reference sequence). V was pared by 6 bases and J by 2 bases, with 9 bases of the junction left unmatched. The CDR3 is 17 amino acids. The CDR3 DNA reads as TGTGCCAGTAGCCCCGTGGACAGGGACGCTGGGGCCAACGTCCTGACTTTC. Encoded protein: CASSPVDRDAGANVLTF.

V usage is TRBV28 and J usage is TRBJ1-2, with 8 bases aligning to TRBD1. J lost 5 bases, V lost 6 bases, and 5 bases had no gene match. The CDR3 loop spans 13 amino acids. Germline CDR1 reads MDHEN; CDR2 reads SYDVKM. In DNA form, the CDR3 reads TGTGCCAGCAGAACTACAGGGGGTTATGGCTACACCTTC. Translated: CASRTTGGYGYTF.

The V gene is TRBV2, the J gene TRBJ2-7, with D unclear. With 8 bases removed from V and 12 bases from J, the gap between germline ends came to 20 bases. The CDR3 consists of 12 residues. Germline CDR1 reads SNHLY; CDR2 reads FYNNEI. CDR3 sequence: CASGMRQSKGYF. The CDR3 DNA follows: TGTGCCAGCGGAATGAGGCAATCAAAAGGGTACTTC.

The chain is built from TRBV10-3 and TRBJ1-5; TRBD1 matches 9 bases. V gave up 5 bases and J gave up 5 bases; unmatched junction bases: 1. CDR3 length equals 13 residues. From germline, CDR1 is ENHRY and CDR2 SYGVKD. This CDR3 reads CAISTGGDQPQHF. The CDR3 nucleotides are TGTGCCATCAGTACAGGGGGCGATCAGCCCCAGCATTTT.

The CDR3 DNA sequence: TGCGCCAGCTCCCCCCGAGTGACAGGGTGGGACACTGAAGCTTTCTTT. Residues: CASSPRVTGWDTEAFF. V is TRBV10-2 and J is TRBJ1-1; 7 nucleotides line up with TRBD1. The CDR3 contains 16 residues. Germline CDR1 is WSHSY and CDR2 is SAAADI. The trim removed 8 bases at V and 3 bases at J, leaving 15 bases unmatched.

J is TRBJ2-1 and V is TRBV5-4; 12 nucleotides line up with TRBD2. Per germline, CDR1 SGHNT and CDR2 YYREEE (reference sequence). This CDR3 has 16 residues. J lost 6 bases, V lost 1 base, and 5 bases had no gene match. The CDR3 sequence: CASSLPSGRALNEQFF. CDR3 bases: TGTGCCAGCAGCTTGCCTAGCGGGAGGGCCCTCAATGAGCAGTTCTTC.

This sequence joins TRBV2 and TRBJ2-2, with 7 nucleotides matching TRBD1. After removal of 0 bases from V and 7 bases from J, the junction contained 11 bases not matched to a gene. The CDR3 totals 17 residues. Germline V gene lookup returns CDR1 SNHLY and CDR2 FYNNEI. CDR3 in amino acids: CASSEAGKGARGGELFF. The CDR3 DNA reads TGTGCCAGCAGTGAAGCGGGGAAGGGGGCGAGGGGCGGGGAGCTGTTTTTT.

Written as DNA, the CDR3 is TGTGCCAGCAGTGTGGGACAGGGGGTTTCACCCCTCCACTTT. Protein: CASSVGQGVSPLHF. V and J are TRBV2 and TRBJ1-6, with TRBD1 matching 11 bases. The germline gives CDR1 SNHLY, CDR2 FYNNEI. V dropped 4 bases and J dropped 9; count of bases not matched to a gene: 2. The length of the CDR3 is 14 residues.

This clone was seen a single time. The chain uses TRBV19 and TRBJ2-1; D may be TRBD2 (5 bases). Trimming stripped 3 bases from V and 6 bases from J, with 12 bases between. This CDR3 is 14 amino acids long. Germline-derived CDR1 and CDR2 are LNHDA and SQIVND (reference sequence). The CDR3 loop reads CASSITRMVNEQFF. The CDR3 DNA is TGTGCCAGTAGTATCACTAGAATGGTCAATGAGCAGTTCTTC. Full variable domain (missing parts from reference TRBV19 and TRBJ2-1): DGGITQSPKYLFRKEGQNVTLSCEQNLNHDAMYWYRQDPGQGLRLIYYSQIVNDFQKGDIAEGYSVSREKKESFPLTVTSAQKNPTAFYLCASSITRMVNEQFFGPGTRLTVL.

The CDR3 sequence is CASSPPPGTLSSYEQYF. Here the CDR3 DNA reads TGTGCCAGCAGTCCACCACCCGGGACTCTGAGCTCCTACGAGCAGTACTTC. The chain couples TRBV28 to TRBJ2-7, with D possibly TRBD2 on 6 matching bases. The CDR3 spans 17 residues. Germline CDR1 reads MDHEN; CDR2 reads SYDVKM. Trimming removed 5 bases at V and 0 bases at J, with 20 bases between.

This chain joins TRBV7-3 and TRBJ2-3; TRBD2 matches at 10 bases. This CDR3 has 15 amino acids. The V and J ends lost 2 bases and 4 bases, in that order; junction bases with no gene match: 3. Germline V gives CDR1 SGHTA, CDR2 FQGTGA. The chain's CDR3 is CASSLLAGVPDTQYF. The CDR3 region has the DNA TGTGCCAGCAGCTTACTAGCGGGGGTCCCAGATACGCAGTATTTT.

J is TRBJ2-1 and V is TRBV21-1; the table's D call, TRBD2, was not checked against the DNA. TRBV21-1 is a recognized pseudogene. This CDR3 is 16 amino acids long. CDR3 in DNA: TGTGCCAGCAGCAAAGAACTAGCGGACACATACAATGAGCAGTTCTTC. It encodes CASSKELADTYNEQFF.

The chain has TRBV28 and TRBJ1-2; D remains unclear. From germline, CDR1 is MDHEN and CDR2 SYDVKM. The CDR3 is 12 amino acids. V was cut by 7 bases and J by 5 bases, with 11 bases left in between. The DNA of the CDR3 is TGTGCCAGCAACTACCCTCATTATGGCTACACCTTC. Amino acids: CASNYPHYGYTF.

This clone was seen more than once but under ten times. The CDR3 region has the DNA TGTGCCAGCTCACCTCCCTCTAACTATGGCTACACCTTC. It encodes CASSPPSNYGYTF. The V gene is TRBV18, the J gene TRBJ1-2; no firm D call. The V end lost 3 bases, the J end lost 0 bases, and 5 bases lay between the germline ends. CDR1 and CDR2 from the germline V gene are KGHSH and LQKENI. The length of the CDR3 is 13 residues.

The chain links TRBV6-1 to TRBJ1-4; 9 bases map to TRBD1. CDR1 and CDR2 (germline): MNHNS, SASEGT. There are 16 residues in the CDR3. The V segment lost 0 bases and the J segment 8 bases; nucleotides outside the gene matches: 7. CDR3 bases: TGTGCCAGCAGTGAAGCTCACAGGGGGCGAGGGGAAAAACTGTTTTTT. Its protein product is CASSEAHRGRGEKLFF.

This clone was found a few times. This sequence joins TRBV2 and TRBJ1-3; 7 bases are a match to TRBD1. The V segment lost 5 bases and the J segment 0 bases; nucleotides outside the gene matches: 4. This CDR3 has 15 residues. CDR1 is SNHLY and CDR2 is FYNNEI in the germline V gene. The CDR3 DNA follows: TGTGCCAGCAGTTCGACAGGGAACTCTGGAAACACCATATATTTT. This codes for CASSSTGNSGNTIYF.

This clone appeared a single time. This chain joins TRBV18 and TRBJ2-5; D gene uncertain. CDR3 length equals 13 residues. Germline CDR1 reads KGHSH; CDR2 reads LQKENI. V gave up 2 bases and J gave up 3 bases, with 7 bases separating them. This CDR3 reads CASSPSREETQYF. CDR3 in DNA: TGTGCCAGCTCACCAAGCCGGGAAGAGACCCAGTACTTC.

V gene TRBV18 combines with J gene TRBJ2-3; 9 bases map to TRBD1. There are 16 residues in the CDR3. The germline V gene encodes CDR1 KGHSH and CDR2 LQKENI. Germline trimming cut 8 bases from V and 2 bases from J; bases unmatched to any gene: 11. The CDR3 spells CASRRDRETLTDTQYF. Here the CDR3 DNA reads TGTGCCAGCCGGAGGGACAGGGAAACTCTCACAGATACGCAGTATTTT. The full variable domain, with the rest looked up from reference TRBV18 and TRBJ2-3, is NAGVMQNPRHLVRRRGQEARLRCSPMKGHSHVYWYRQLPEEGLKFMVYLQKENIIDESGMPKERFSAEFPKEGPSILRIQQVVRGDSAAYFCASRRDRETLTDTQYFGPGTRLTVL.